What follows is one T cell receptor (beta chain) and its context. Its target is unknown. V trimming: 5 bases; J trimming: 5 bases; junction bases outside the gene matches: 10. The CDR3 covers 16 residues. Germline V gene lookup returns CDR1 SGHTA and CDR2 FQGTGA. Tumor samples were taken before definitive surgery or chemotherapy. Sequencing was performed with immunoSEQ multiplex PCR; in TCRdb, only in-frame clones are kept and a portion is missing. The data contain roughly 8,000 clones, just over 70% of them singletons. The record originates from a study of high-grade serous ovarian cancer treatment subgroups. Overall study context: Mean per sample: approximately 13,000 reads, about 6,900 unique TCR beta rearrangements.

Study-level findings and limits: Tumors within one patient showed repertoire similarity of 0.11 to 0.79. Higher neoantigen levels went with greater TCR clonal relatedness. Without spatial data, bulk sequencing limits insight into HGSC tumor diversity.

The specimen was tumor tissue. This sequence originates from a human donor with high-grade serous ovarian cancer. The V and J genes are TRBV7-3 and TRBJ2-5; TRBD2 matches at 11 bases. In DNA form, the CDR3 reads TGTGCCAGCAGCATTACTAGCGGGGGAGGTTGGGAGACCCAGTACTTC. Translating it yields CASSITSGGGWETQYF.